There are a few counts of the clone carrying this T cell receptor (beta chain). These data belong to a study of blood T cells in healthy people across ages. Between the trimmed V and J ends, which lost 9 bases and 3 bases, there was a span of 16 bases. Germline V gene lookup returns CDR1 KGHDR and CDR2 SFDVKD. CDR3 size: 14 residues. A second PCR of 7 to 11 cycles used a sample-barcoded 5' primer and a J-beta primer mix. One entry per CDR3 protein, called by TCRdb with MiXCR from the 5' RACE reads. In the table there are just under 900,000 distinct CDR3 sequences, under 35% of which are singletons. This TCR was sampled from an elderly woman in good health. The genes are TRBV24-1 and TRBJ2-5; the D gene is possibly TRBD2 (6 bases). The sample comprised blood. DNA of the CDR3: TGTGCCACCCTCATGTGCCTAGCGAAAGAGACCCAGTACTTC. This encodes CATLMCLAKETQYF.